This T cell receptor (beta chain) is from a study of T cells after posttransplantation cyclophosphamide. The germline V gene encodes CDR1 SGHRS and CDR2 YFSETQ. J lost 2 bases, V lost 6 bases, and 12 bases had no gene match. The CDR3 contains 16 residues. This clone was counted ten times or more. TCRdb keeps only in-frame clones here, not all; method: immunoSEQ multiplex PCR. The sample has tens of thousands of clones, none seen only once. V usage is TRBV5-1 and J usage is TRBJ2-3; 7 bases line up with TRBD2. The sequenced sample consisted of PBMCs. This TCR was recovered from a woman aged 50 to 60 in good health and a related stem cell transplant donor. The CDR3 nucleotides are TGCGCCAGCAAGGGGCCTGGGGGGGGACTCACAGATACGCAGTATTTT. Encoded protein: CASKGPGGGLTDTQYF.